Shown below are 8 T cell receptor beta chains from a single sample sequenced in a study of glioma-infiltrating T cells. The iRepertoire nested amplicon-rescue multiplex PCR amplified TCR alpha and beta CDR3s from RNA. Each CDR3 protein is one row after TCRdb ran MiXCR on the multiplex PCR reads. The sample has more than 90,000 distinct CDR3 sequences; 35% to 45% are singletons. Material: glioma tissue, nonneoplastic brain tissue, or PBMCs (not recorded which). These receptors all come from a human donor with low-grade glioma or glioblastoma, undergoing nonglioma brain surgery, or in good health (not recorded which).

The J gene is TRBJ2-5, the V gene TRBV2; 12 nucleotides match TRBD2. CDR3 length equals 16 residues. Germline V gene lookup returns CDR1 SNHLY and CDR2 FYNNEI. The trim removed 6 bases at V and 4 bases at J, leaving 9 bases unmatched. CDR3 DNA sequence: TGTGCCAGCAGATACGCTAGCGGGGGGGCCGGAGAGACCCAGTACTTC. Amino acid sequence: CASRYASGGAGETQYF.

This clonotype has just a few counts. The V and J genes are TRBV9 and TRBJ2-7; D is uncertain. V was trimmed by 2 bases and J by 3 bases, leaving 15 bases between them. This CDR3 comprises 15 residues. Per the germline V gene, CDR1 is SGDLS and CDR2 is YYNGEE. CDR3 region: CASSVSPVADYEQYF. In DNA, the CDR3 is TGTGCCAGCAGCGTCTCCCCAGTGGCCGACTACGAGCAGTACTTC. Full variable domain (remainder filled in from reference TRBV9 and TRBJ2-7): DSGVTQTPKHLITATGQRVTLRCSPRSGDLSVYWYQQSLDQGLQFLIQYYNGEERAKGNILERFSAQQFPDLHSELNLSSLELGDSALYFCASSVSPVADYEQYFGPGTRLTVT.

Ten or more counts support this clonotype. The chain links TRBV20-1 to TRBJ1-2, with D hard to call. This CDR3 spans 14 amino acids. Germline V lookup: CDR1 DFQATT, CDR2 SNEGSKA (reference sequence). Trimming left V 1 base short and J 1 base short, with 10 bases between. The CDR3 DNA reads TGCAGTGCTAGAGCCCTGGGAATTAACTATGGCTACACCTTC. This encodes CSARALGINYGYTF.

Turning to this clonotype: Possible read error: a much larger clone is one base away. Likely a read error: the CDR3 ends without its conserved phenylalanine or tryptophan. The chain recombines TRBV7-3 with TRBJ2-7; D possibly corresponds to TRBD1 (6 bases). Trimming removed 1 base at V and 0 bases at J, with 7 bases between. Looked up from germline, CDR1 is SGHTA and CDR2 is FQGTGA. This CDR3 has 14 residues. The CDR3 loop reads CASSLRGGSYEQYI. CDR3 DNA sequence: TGTGCCAGCAGCTTAAGAGGGGGCTCCTACGAGCAGTACATC.

At least ten counts were recorded for this clonotype. The chain carries TRBV5-1 and TRBJ2-7, with D possibly being TRBD1 (6 bases). This CDR3 spans 13 amino acids. The V end was cut by 4 bases, the J end by 4 bases, with 12 bases between. CDR1 and CDR2 from the germline V gene are SGHRS and YFSETQ. The CDR3 spells CASSPGQLYEQYF. DNA for the CDR3: TGCGCCAGCAGCCCCGGACAGTTATACGAGCAGTACTTC. Supplemented by reference TRBV5-1 and TRBJ2-7, the full variable domain reads KAGVTQTPRYLIKTRGQQVTLSCSPISGHRSVSWYQQTPGQGLQFLFEYFSETQRNKGNFPGRFSGRQFSNSRSEMNVSTLELGDSALYLCASSPGQLYEQYFGPGTRLTVT.

As regards this clonotype: It is likely a read error, because the conserved phenylalanine at the end of the CDR3 is missing. The rearrangement links TRBV7-9 to TRBJ2-3; D is possibly TRBD1 (6 bases). Germline CDR1 and CDR2: SEHNR and FQNEAQ (reference sequence). The germline V and J ends were trimmed by 5 bases and 0 bases, with 12 bases remaining between them. The CDR3 loop spans 15 amino acids. The CDR3 spells CASSPGQSSTDTQYL. In DNA, the CDR3 is TGTGCCAGCAGCCCGGGACAATCTAGCACAGATACGCAGTATCTT.

At least ten counts were recorded for this clonotype. The gene calls are TRBV20-1 and TRBJ2-7; TRBD1 matches at 7 bases. Trimming at V came to 5 bases and at J to 3 bases, leaving 7 bases not matched to a gene. Germline values: CDR1 DFQATT, CDR2 SNEGSKA (reference sequence). CDR3 length: 13 residues. The DNA for the CDR3 is TGCAGTGCTCCTCGAGACAGGGTCTACGAGCAGTACTTC. Protein product: CSAPRDRVYEQYF.

This clonotype has ten or more counts. The gene calls are TRBV7-2 and TRBJ2-1, with TRBD2 matching 7 bases. V dropped 4 bases and J dropped 4; count of bases not matched to a gene: 13. The germline V gene has CDR1 SGHTA and CDR2 FQGNSA. The length of the CDR3 is 17 residues. The CDR3 DNA is TGTGCCAGCAGCTCCGCCCTTGGGGGGGGGACGTACAATGAGCAGTTCTTC. Residues: CASSSALGGGTYNEQFF.